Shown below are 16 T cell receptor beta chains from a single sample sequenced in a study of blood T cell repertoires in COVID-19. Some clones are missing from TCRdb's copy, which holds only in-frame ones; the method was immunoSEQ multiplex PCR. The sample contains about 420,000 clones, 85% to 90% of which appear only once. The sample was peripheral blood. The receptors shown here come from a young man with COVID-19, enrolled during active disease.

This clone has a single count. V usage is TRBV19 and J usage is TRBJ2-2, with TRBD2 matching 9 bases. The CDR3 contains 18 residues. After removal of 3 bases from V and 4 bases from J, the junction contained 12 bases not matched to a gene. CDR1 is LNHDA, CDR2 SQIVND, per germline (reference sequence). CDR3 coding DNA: TGTGCCAGTAGTATTAGATGGGCTAGCGGGGACTCCACCGGGGAGCTGTTTTTT. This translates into CASSIRWASGDSTGELFF.

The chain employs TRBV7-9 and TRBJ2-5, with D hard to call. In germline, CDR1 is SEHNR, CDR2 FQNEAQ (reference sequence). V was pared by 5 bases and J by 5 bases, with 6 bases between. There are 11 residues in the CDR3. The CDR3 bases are TGTGCCAGCAGCCACTCGGAGACCCAGTACTTC. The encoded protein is CASSHSETQYF.

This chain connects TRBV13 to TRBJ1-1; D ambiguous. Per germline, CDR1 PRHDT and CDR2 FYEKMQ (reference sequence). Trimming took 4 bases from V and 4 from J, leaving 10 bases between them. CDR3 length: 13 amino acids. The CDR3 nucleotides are TGTGCCAGCAGCTCACATTCATTCACTGAAGCTTTCTTT. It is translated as CASSSHSFTEAFF.

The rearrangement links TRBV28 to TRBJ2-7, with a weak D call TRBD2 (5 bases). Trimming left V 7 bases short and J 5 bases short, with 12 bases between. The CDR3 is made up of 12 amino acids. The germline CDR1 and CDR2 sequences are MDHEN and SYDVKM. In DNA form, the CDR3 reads TGTGCCAGCACGGCAACTAGTAACGAGCAGTACTTC. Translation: CASTATSNEQYF.

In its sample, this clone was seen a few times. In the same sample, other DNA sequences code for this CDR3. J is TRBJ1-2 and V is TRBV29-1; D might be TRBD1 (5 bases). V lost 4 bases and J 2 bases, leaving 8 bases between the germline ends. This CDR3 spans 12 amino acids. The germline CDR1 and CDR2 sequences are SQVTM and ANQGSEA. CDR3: CSVGAGNYGYTF. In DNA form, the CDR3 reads TGCAGCGTTGGGGCAGGGAACTATGGCTACACCTTC.

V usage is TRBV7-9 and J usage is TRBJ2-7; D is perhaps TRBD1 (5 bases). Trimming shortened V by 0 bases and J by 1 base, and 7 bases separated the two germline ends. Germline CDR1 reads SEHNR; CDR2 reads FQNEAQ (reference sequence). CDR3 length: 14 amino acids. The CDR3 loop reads CASSLAGVSYEQYF. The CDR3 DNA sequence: TGTGCCAGCAGCTTAGCAGGGGTATCCTACGAGCAGTACTTC.

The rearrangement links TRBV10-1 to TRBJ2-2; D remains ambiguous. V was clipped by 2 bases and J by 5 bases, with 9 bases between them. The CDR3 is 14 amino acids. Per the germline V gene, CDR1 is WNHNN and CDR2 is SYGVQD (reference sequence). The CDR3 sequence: CASSEARDTGELFF. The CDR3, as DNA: TGCGCCAGCAGTGAGGCCCGAGATACCGGGGAGCTGTTTTTT.

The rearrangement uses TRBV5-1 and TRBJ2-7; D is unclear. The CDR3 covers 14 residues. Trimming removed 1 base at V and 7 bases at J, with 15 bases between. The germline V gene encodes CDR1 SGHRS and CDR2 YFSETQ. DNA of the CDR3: TGCGCCAGCAGCTTGTCGCCCGCGGTCGGGGAGCAGTACTTC. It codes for CASSLSPAVGEQYF.

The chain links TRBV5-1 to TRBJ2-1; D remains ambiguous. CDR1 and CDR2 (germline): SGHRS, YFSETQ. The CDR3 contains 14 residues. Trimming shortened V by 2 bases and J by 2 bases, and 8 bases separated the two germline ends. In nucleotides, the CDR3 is TGCGCCAGCAGCTTAAGCGCTACCTACAATGAGCAGTTCTTC. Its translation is CASSLSATYNEQFF.

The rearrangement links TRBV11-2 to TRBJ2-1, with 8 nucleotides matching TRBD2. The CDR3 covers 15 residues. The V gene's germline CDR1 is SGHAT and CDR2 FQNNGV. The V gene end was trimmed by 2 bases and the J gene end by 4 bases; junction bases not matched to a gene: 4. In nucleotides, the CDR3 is TGTGCCAGCAGCTTAACCAGCGGGGGTTACAATGAGCAGTTCTTC. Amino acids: CASSLTSGGYNEQFF.

CDR3 DNA sequence: TGTGCCAGCAGCGCTCCCGGGACAGCTTACACTGAAGCTTTCTTT. This encodes CASSAPGTAYTEAFF. The chain combines TRBV21-1 with TRBJ1-1; TRBD1, the D gene given by the table, was not confirmed from the DNA. TRBV21-1 is deemed a pseudogene. This CDR3 has 15 amino acids.

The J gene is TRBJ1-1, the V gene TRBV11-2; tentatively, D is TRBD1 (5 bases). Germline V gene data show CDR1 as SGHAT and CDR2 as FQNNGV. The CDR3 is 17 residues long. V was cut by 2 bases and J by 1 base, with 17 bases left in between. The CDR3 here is CASSLMEGRGTNTEAFF. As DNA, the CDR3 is TGTGCCAGCAGCTTAATGGAGGGGCGCGGGACGAACACTGAAGCTTTCTTT.

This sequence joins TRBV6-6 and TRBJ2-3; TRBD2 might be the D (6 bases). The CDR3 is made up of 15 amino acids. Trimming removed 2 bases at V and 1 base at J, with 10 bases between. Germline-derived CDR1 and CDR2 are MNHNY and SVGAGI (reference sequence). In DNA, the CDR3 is TGTGCCAGCAGTTACGCGGGAACCCGCACAGATACGCAGTATTTT. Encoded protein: CASSYAGTRTDTQYF.

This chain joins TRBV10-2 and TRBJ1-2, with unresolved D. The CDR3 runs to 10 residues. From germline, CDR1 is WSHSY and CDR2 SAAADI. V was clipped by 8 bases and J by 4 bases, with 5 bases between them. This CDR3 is CASGVYGYTF. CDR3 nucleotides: TGCGCCAGCGGAGTCTATGGCTACACCTTC.

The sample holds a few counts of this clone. CDR3 sequence reads: CASSEGGQGRYEQYF. CDR3 coding DNA: TGTGCCAGCAGTGAGGGGGGACAGGGGAGGTACGAGCAGTACTTC. The chain recombines TRBV25-1 with TRBJ2-7, with 10 positions matching TRBD1. V gave up 3 bases and J gave up 4 bases; unmatched junction bases: 6. This CDR3 has 15 residues. CDR1 MGHDK and CDR2 SYGVNS come from the germline V gene.

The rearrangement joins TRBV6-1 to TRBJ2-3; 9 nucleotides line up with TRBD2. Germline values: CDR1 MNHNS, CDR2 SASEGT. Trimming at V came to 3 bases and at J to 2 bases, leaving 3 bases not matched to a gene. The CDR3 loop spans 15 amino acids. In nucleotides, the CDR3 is TGTGCCAGCAGTGACGCGGGGGGGGTCACAGATACGCAGTATTTT. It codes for CASSDAGGVTDTQYF.